Following are 18 T cell receptor beta chains from one sample sequenced in a study of CD8 T cells in ankylosing spondylitis. Whole-study results and caveats: A TCR beta motif made of several highly homologous variants seemed typical of ankylosing spondylitis blood.

Using its own MiXCR run on the 5' RACE reads, TCRdb lists one record per CDR3 protein. The sample has 450,000 to 550,000 distinct CDR3 sequences, 5.3% seen once. These TCRs are of unknown antigen specificity. The sample comprised blood, either unsorted or a sorted T cell fraction (not recorded which). All receptors derive from a male donor with ankylosing spondylitis.

This clonotype has a count of ten or more. The CDR3 coding sequence is TGTGCCAGCACTAACATAAGGGGAGGGGGCAATCAGCCCCAGCATTTT. It encodes CASTNIRGGGNQPQHF. This chain joins TRBV28 and TRBJ1-5; maybe TRBD1 (5 bases). V lost 7 bases and J lost 2, with 18 bases in between. Germline V gives CDR1 MDHEN, CDR2 SYDVKM. The CDR3 spans 16 residues.

This clonotype was detected a few times. The chain recombines TRBV7-8 with TRBJ2-5; 9 bases are a match to TRBD1. Germline V gene data show CDR1 as SGHVS and CDR2 as FQNEAQ. The CDR3 spans 16 residues. Trimming took 5 bases from V and 1 from J; bases not matched to a gene: 8. In DNA, the CDR3 is TGTGCCAGCAGCCCAACGGGGGGACAGGGCCAAGAGACCCAGTACTTC. Protein product: CASSPTGGQGQETQYF.

The chain recombines TRBV18 with TRBJ2-2; D unresolved. V lost 2 bases and J 3 bases, leaving 10 bases between the germline ends. The CDR3 runs to 15 residues. Germline values: CDR1 KGHSH, CDR2 LQKENI. CDR3 region: CASSPVGLHTGELFF. CDR3 DNA: TGTGCCAGCTCACCAGTAGGCCTCCACACCGGGGAGCTGTTTTTT.

This clonotype was seen many times. The chain links TRBV7-2 to TRBJ2-2; D not resolved. This CDR3 contains 15 residues. Looked up from germline, CDR1 is SGHTA and CDR2 is FQGNSA. V lost 1 base to trimming and J lost 4 bases, with 10 bases between them. This CDR3 reads CASSLEARATGELFF. Here the CDR3 DNA reads TGTGCCAGCAGCTTAGAGGCCCGGGCCACCGGGGAGCTGTTTTTT. Combining the CDR3 with reference TRBV7-2 and TRBJ2-2 gives the whole variable domain GAGVSQSPSNKVTEKGKDVELRCDPISGHTALYWYRQSLGQGLEFLIYFQGNSAPDKSGLPSDRFSAERTGGSVSTLTIQRTQQEDSAVYLCASSLEARATGELFFGEGSRLTVL.

This clonotype was found many times. V is TRBV7-9 and J is TRBJ2-2; either TRBD1 or TRBD2 may fit D (6 bases each). Trimming removed 7 bases at V and 1 base at J, with 16 bases between. Germline values: CDR1 SEHNR, CDR2 FQNEAQ (reference sequence). This CDR3 comprises 16 residues. CDR3 loop: CASTAIRGLNTGELFF. Here the CDR3 DNA reads TGTGCCAGCACGGCTATCAGGGGACTGAACACCGGGGAGCTGTTTTTT.

This clonotype appeared many times. The CDR3 DNA is TGCGCCAGCAGCGCCGGGACAAGTACCGGGGAGCTGTTTTTT. This translates into CASSAGTSTGELFF. The chain couples TRBV5-1 to TRBJ2-2; weak D call: TRBD1 (6 bases). The germline V gene has CDR1 SGHRS and CDR2 YFSETQ. The V and J ends lost 4 bases and 5 bases respectively, with 12 bases between them. This CDR3 is built from 14 residues.

The table lists this clonotype with many counts. The junction and the germline gene differ at one end; a read error may be behind it. The chain recombines TRBV4-3 with TRBJ1-4; possibly TRBD1 for D (5 bases). There are 14 residues in the CDR3. CDR1 and CDR2 (germline): LGHNA, YSLEER. CDR3 coding DNA: TGCGCCAGCAGCAAAGACAGCCGGAATGAAAAACTGTTTTTT. Its protein product is CASSKDSRNEKLFF.

This clonotype was seen ten or more times. The V gene is TRBV5-1, the J gene TRBJ1-1; D perhaps matches TRBD1 (5 bases). The V gene lost 0 bases and the J gene lost 3 bases, with 9 bases spanning the gap. The CDR3 spans 14 residues. The germline V gene encodes CDR1 SGHRS and CDR2 YFSETQ. In nucleotides, the CDR3 is TGCGCCAGCAGCTTGGCAGGGATGGACACTGAAGCTTTCTTT. Its translation is CASSLAGMDTEAFF.

At least ten counts were recorded for this clonotype. The genes are TRBV7-2 and TRBJ1-5; D is ambiguous. The germline V gene has CDR1 SGHTA and CDR2 FQGNSA. Trimming pared 0 bases from V and 5 bases from J, leaving 14 bases between. The CDR3 loop spans 16 amino acids. The CDR3 loop is CASSLAGGAFYQPQHF. The DNA of the CDR3 is TGTGCCAGCAGCTTAGCAGGAGGAGCGTTCTATCAGCCCCAGCATTTT.

The chain carries TRBV20-1 and TRBJ2-3; D is unclear. The V end lost 5 bases, the J end lost 11 bases, and 23 bases lay between the germline ends. CDR1 is DFQATT, CDR2 SNEGSKA, per germline (reference sequence). The CDR3 length is 14 residues. CDR3 DNA: TGCAGTGCTGAGAACCCCCCAGGCCCTCTGCGGCAGTATTTT. Its translation is CSAENPPGPLRQYF.

This clonotype came up many times. The chain uses TRBV7-8 and TRBJ1-2, with D maybe TRBD1 (5 bases). Germline CDR1 and CDR2: SGHVS and FQNEAQ. The CDR3 has 15 amino acids. Trimming removed 5 bases at V and 5 bases at J, with 18 bases between. The CDR3 is CASSPLRGRVYGYTF. In DNA form, the CDR3 reads TGTGCCAGCAGCCCACTACGGGGCAGGGTATATGGCTACACCTTC.

This clonotype was counted many times. V is TRBV7-6 and J is TRBJ1-5; D is uncertain. Germline CDR1 reads SGHVS; CDR2 reads FNYEAQ. The CDR3 has 17 residues. Trimming took 5 bases from V and 3 from J, leaving 20 bases between them. CDR3: CASSPKILSGANQPQHF. The CDR3 nucleotides are TGTGCCAGCAGCCCGAAAATATTAAGCGGAGCCAATCAGCCCCAGCATTTT.

This clonotype was seen repeatedly, ten times or more. The J gene is TRBJ2-5, the V gene TRBV27; 12 nucleotides align to TRBD2. Germline V gene sequence: CDR1 MNHEY, CDR2 SMNVEV (reference sequence). The CDR3 runs to 18 residues. V lost 0 bases to trimming and J lost 6 bases; unmatched junction nucleotides: 11. The chain's CDR3 is CASSLSPPTSGGGKTQYF. DNA of the CDR3: TGTGCCAGCAGTTTATCGCCTCCGACTAGCGGGGGAGGGAAGACCCAGTACTTC.

This clonotype has ten or more counts. V and J are TRBV6-2 or TRBV6-3 and TRBJ2-2; 7 positions agree with TRBD1. Germline loops: CDR1 MNHEY, CDR2 SVGEGT. The CDR3 is made up of 13 amino acids. J gave up 6 bases and V 2 bases, and 0 bases lay outside the gene matches. As DNA, the CDR3 is TGTGCCAGCAGTTACAGGGGGCCCGGGGAGCTGTTTTTT. Amino acid sequence: CASSYRGPGELFF.

The sample holds many counts of this clonotype. V and J are TRBV5-8 and TRBJ1-4, with 9 bases identical to TRBD1. The trim removed 1 base at V and 7 bases at J, leaving 5 bases unmatched. This CDR3 comprises 15 residues. Germline values: CDR1 SGHTS, CDR2 YDEGEE. The DNA of the CDR3 is TGTGCCAGCAGCTTGTTTGGGACAGGGAGTGAAAAACTGTTTTTT. The encoded protein is CASSLFGTGSEKLFF.

This clonotype was counted many times. The chain employs TRBV9 and TRBJ2-3, with D hard to call. Germline CDR1 is SGDLS and CDR2 is YYNGEE. The CDR3 has 15 residues. The V end lost 1 base, the J end lost 2 bases, and 11 bases lay between the germline ends. The CDR3 nucleotides read TGTGCCAGCAGCGTAACCAGGTCATCCACAGATACGCAGTATTTT. Amino acids: CASSVTRSSTDTQYF.

This clonotype has ten or more counts. The chain combines TRBV28 with TRBJ1-5; 8 nucleotides align to TRBD1. The CDR3 loop spans 14 amino acids. Unmatched junction bases numbered 9, after V lost 8 bases and J lost 6 bases. CDR1 is MDHEN and CDR2 is SYDVKM in the germline V gene. The CDR3 DNA reads TGTGCCAGCGGACACGGACAGGGTGGTCAGCCCCAGCATTTT. Encoded protein: CASGHGQGGQPQHF.

In its sample, this clonotype was seen a few times. The gene calls are TRBV2 and TRBJ2-2; a weak D match, TRBD1 (5 bases). V shed 7 bases and J shed 2 bases, with 11 bases lying between them. Germline V gene lookup returns CDR1 SNHLY and CDR2 FYNNEI. This CDR3 is 14 amino acids long. The CDR3 DNA follows: TGTGCCAGCACCCTTAGGGGAAACACCGGGGAGCTGTTTTTT. Its protein is CASTLRGNTGELFF. Drawing the rest from reference TRBV2 and TRBJ2-2, the complete variable domain is EPEVTQTPSHQVTQMGQEVILRCVPISNHLYFYWYRQILGQKVEFLVSFYNNEISEKSEIFDDQFSVERPDGSNFTLKIRSTKLEDSAMYFCASTLRGNTGELFFGEGSRLTVL.